This TCR beta chain derives from a study of beta chain features in type 1 diabetes. Study-level points and caveats: The analysis here could not establish whether HLA type shapes TCRB rearrangement. In every one of the four CD4+ subsets, TCRB CDR3s were moderately but significantly shorter in Type 1 diabetes patients. Patients with type 1 diabetes showed fewer VDJ junction insertions and more deletions.

CDR1 and CDR2 from the germline V gene are SGHAT and FQNNGV. With 5 bases removed from V and 2 bases from J, the gap between germline ends came to 7 bases. The CDR3 is 14 residues long. Reverse transcription of all isolated RNA meant that expressed TCRB transcripts were sequenced. TCRdb's table, derived via immunoSEQ multiplex PCR, lists solely in-frame clones and lacks some. Counted here are approximately 160,000 clones, around 63% occurring once; the ten biggest clones make up about 0.1%. Concerning this clone itself: Its target is unknown.

A heparinised blood draw that averaged about 120 mL was obtained once from each donor. The sequenced sample was naive CD4+ T cells from blood. V and J are TRBV11-2 and TRBJ2-6; maybe TRBD1 (6 bases). The TCR comes from a young man with type 1 diabetes. The chain's CDR3 is CASSGGPGANVLTF. The CDR3 region has the DNA TGTGCCAGCAGCGGGGGCCCTGGGGCCAACGTCCTGACTTTC.